This section outlines one T cell receptor (beta chain) sequence together with its context. Its antigen is currently unknown. The source of the sample is a study of OX40 agonist ivuxolimab in advanced cancers. General observations from the study: The study found that CD8+ T cells averaged more expanded clones than CD4+.

Germline V gives CDR1 SQVTM, CDR2 ANQGSEA. The length of the CDR3 is 11 residues. V was clipped by 4 bases and J by 10 bases, with 10 bases between them. People who had autoimmune disease history or systemic immunosuppression were excluded. The investigators sampled blood at baseline, at cycle 4 day 1, and at cycle 7 day 1. The table came from immunoSEQ multiplex PCR; TCRdb's copy has only in-frame clones and leaves some out. Of about 20,000 clones listed, approximately 86% are singletons. The receptor was isolated from an adult with an advanced solid tumor such as melanoma, head and neck, liver or kidney cancer. This chain uses TRBV29-1 with TRBJ2-2, with a possible D match to TRBD1 (6 bases). Sample: CD4+ or CD8+ T cells sorted from blood, taken in a trial of the OX40 agonist ivuxolimab. The CDR3 DNA reads as TGCAGCGTTGCGAGACAGGAGGAGCTGTTTTTT. Translating gives CSVARQEELFF.